The present TCR beta chain was sequenced within a study of OX40 agonist ivuxolimab in advanced cancers. On the study more broadly: Previous treatment with anti-PD-1, anti-PD-L1 or anti-CTLA-4 therapy was allowed; 40% had received some.

Whole-study findings and limits: Antigen specificity was not determined for the expanded peripheral T cells. Clonal expansion in partial responders at 0.1-3.0 mg/kg ranked among the lowest.

In the case of this clone: Its target is not known.

Sequencing was performed with immunoSEQ multiplex PCR; in TCRdb, only in-frame clones are kept and a portion is missing. The sample shows approximately 100,000 clones, around 82% of them seen only once. The specimen was CD4+ or CD8+ T cells sorted from blood, collected in a trial of the OX40 agonist ivuxolimab. The receptor comes from an adult with an advanced solid tumor such as melanoma, head and neck, liver or kidney cancer.

CDR3 protein: CASSMTGRSYEQYF. In DNA, the CDR3 is TGTGCCAGCAGCATGACAGGGAGGTCCTACGAGCAGTACTTC. The rearrangement uses TRBV6-1 and TRBJ2-7; D may be TRBD1 (7 bases). The V and J ends lost 6 bases and 1 base respectively, with 13 bases between them. Germline CDR1 reads MNHNS; CDR2 reads SASEGT. There are 14 residues in the CDR3.